This T cell receptor beta chain derives from a study of blood T cells in healthy people across ages. Regarding the study as a whole: Strong correlation linked observed beta diversity and percent naive T cells. Estimated diversity, derived from one million T cells, was regarded as an underestimate.

Each individual donor underwent a draw of roughly 10 milliliters of peripheral blood. V gave up 1 base and J gave up 3 bases; unmatched junction bases: 6. The CDR3 length is 16 residues. CDR1 and CDR2 from the germline V gene are SGHKS and YYEKEE (reference sequence). A second roughly 7 to 12 cycle PCR used barcoded and J-beta primers. TCRdb recomputed calls from the 5' RACE reads with MiXCR, one row per CDR3 protein. Of about 1.8 million distinct CDR3 sequences listed, around half were seen once; the top ten hold around 2.1%. This clonotype came up a few times. Its antigen is unidentified. The origin of this receptor is a middle-aged woman in good health. The chain combines TRBV5-5 with TRBJ2-3; 9 bases align to TRBD2. Sequencing input: blood. This chain's CDR3 is CASSLIPAGGTDTQYF. CDR3 nucleotides: TGTGCCAGCAGCTTGATTCCGGCGGGAGGGACAGATACGCAGTATTTT. Complete variable domain (other parts from reference TRBV5-5 and TRBJ2-3): DAGVTQSPTHLIKTRGQQVTLRCSPISGHKSVSWYQQVLGQGPQFIFQYYEKEERGRGNFPDRFSARQFPNYSSELNVNALLLGDSALYLCASSLIPAGGTDTQYFGPGTRLTVL.